The 25 T cell receptor beta chains below come from one sample, sequenced in a study of cytomegalovirus exposure and HLA in healthy donors. It was with 60 Vbeta and 13 Jbeta primers that the PCR ran. Some clones are missing from TCRdb's copy, which holds only in-frame ones; the method was immunoSEQ multiplex PCR. Of approximately 170,000 clones in the sample, around 68% are singletons; the top ten hold roughly 2.9%. Sequenced material: PBMCs. These receptors all stem from a man in his forties in good health and CMV-seronegative.

This clone appeared a few times. The rearrangement joins TRBV1 to TRBJ1-4; the table's D gene call, TRBD1, was not cross checked with the DNA. TRBV1 is designated a pseudogene. CDR3 length: 18 amino acids. For the CDR3, the DNA is TGCACCAGCAGCCCGACCCGGACAGAGTCGTCAACTAATGAAAAACTGTTTTTT. As protein: CTSSPTRTESSTNEKLFF.

The J gene is TRBJ1-6, the V gene TRBV19; possible D gene TRBD1, 6 bases. The V end lost 3 bases, the J end lost 3 bases, and 9 bases lay between the germline ends. This CDR3 region has 15 residues. Germline V gene sequence: CDR1 LNHDA, CDR2 SQIVND (reference sequence). In DNA, the CDR3 is TGTGCCAGTAGTATCGGACAGATCTATAATTCACCCCTCCACTTT. It specifies CASSIGQIYNSPLHF.

The CDR3 loop reads CASSLLGQSNTEAFF. DNA for the CDR3: TGTGCCAGCAGCTTACTCGGACAGTCGAACACTGAAGCTTTCTTT. The J gene is TRBJ1-1, the V gene TRBV7-2; D is possibly TRBD1 (6 bases). Per germline, CDR1 SGHTA and CDR2 FQGNSA. This CDR3 is built from 15 residues. V was trimmed by 2 bases and J by 1 base, leaving 11 bases between them.

The chain couples TRBV6-5 to TRBJ2-2; TRBD2 agrees at 8 bases. CDR3 size: 15 residues. Trimming removed 6 bases from V and 4 bases from J; junction bases left unmatched: 7. Germline V gives CDR1 MNHEY, CDR2 SVGAGI. Here the CDR3 DNA reads TGTGCCAGCAGCGCTGCCGGGGGGGCCACCGGGGAGCTGTTTTTT. Its protein is CASSAAGGATGELFF.

The rearrangement joins TRBV6-1 to TRBJ1-2; TRBD1 aligns across 8 bases. Per germline, CDR1 MNHNS and CDR2 SASEGT. With V trimmed by 6 bases and J by 6 bases, 12 bases remained unmatched. This CDR3 spans 15 amino acids. CDR3 protein: CASRASAGGWDGYTF. The CDR3 DNA reads as TGTGCCAGCAGAGCTTCCGCAGGGGGCTGGGATGGCTACACCTTC.

The rearrangement joins TRBV7-9 to TRBJ2-3, with D perhaps TRBD2 (6 bases). Deletions cut 5 bases from V and 0 bases from J, with 21 bases between. The CDR3 contains 18 residues. Germline V gene data show CDR1 as SEHNR and CDR2 as FQNEAQ (reference sequence). CDR3 sequence reads: CASSKRTIGISSTDTQYF. CDR3 sequence (DNA): TGTGCCAGCAGCAAGCGGACTATAGGTATCTCTAGCACAGATACGCAGTATTTT.

This clone was found a few times. The chain links TRBV5-6 to TRBJ1-5, with no clear D. The CDR3 sequence is 15 residues long. With 1 base removed from V and 0 bases from J, the gap between germline ends came to 8 bases. Germline V gene data show CDR1 as SGHDT and CDR2 as YYEEEE. The CDR3 DNA reads as TGTGCCAGCAGCTTGACCGGTTATAGCAATCAGCCCCAGCATTTT. Translation: CASSLTGYSNQPQHF.

The rearrangement links TRBV15 to TRBJ1-1; D is unclear. Germline assignment: CDR1 LNHNV and CDR2 YYDKDF (reference sequence). Trimming pared 0 bases from V and 4 bases from J, leaving 12 bases between. The CDR3 is made up of 15 amino acids. The CDR3 reads CATSRDPPGFTEAFF. In DNA form, the CDR3 reads TGTGCCACCAGCAGAGATCCGCCAGGTTTCACTGAAGCTTTCTTT.

This clone has only a few counts. This chain connects TRBV9 to TRBJ2-2; TRBD2 is a possible D gene (5 bases). CDR3 size: 14 residues. V was shortened by 0 bases and J by 4 bases, with 7 bases between the two germline ends. Germline CDR1 reads SGDLS; CDR2 reads YYNGEE. The CDR3 DNA follows: TGTGCCAGCAGCGTAGGCGGAGGCACCGGGGAGCTGTTTTTT. The encoded protein is CASSVGGGTGELFF.

The chain employs TRBV19 and TRBJ2-5; 8 bases align to TRBD1. CDR1 is LNHDA and CDR2 is SQIVND in the germline V gene (reference sequence). The V gene end was trimmed by 4 bases and the J gene end by 3 bases; junction bases not matched to a gene: 7. This CDR3 is 15 amino acids long. The CDR3 bases are TGTGCCAGTAGTACCGGACAGGGACTGAAAGAGACCCAGTACTTC. Amino acid sequence: CASSTGQGLKETQYF.

The genes are TRBV7-2 and TRBJ1-5, with D perhaps matching TRBD1 (6 bases). Germline V gene sequence: CDR1 SGHTA, CDR2 FQGNSA. Trimming removed 3 bases from V and 6 bases from J, with 12 bases in between. This CDR3 has 14 amino acids. CDR3 loop: CASSFNRVGQPQHF. CDR3 bases: TGTGCCAGCAGCTTTAACAGGGTAGGTCAGCCCCAGCATTTT.

This clone has only a few counts. CDR3 sequence: CASSSLAGDTQYF. The CDR3 nucleotides read TGTGCCAGCAGCTCGCTAGCGGGGGATACGCAGTATTTT. The rearrangement joins TRBV7-2 to TRBJ2-3; 9 bases line up with TRBD2. CDR1 SGHTA and CDR2 FQGNSA come from the germline V gene. This CDR3 is 13 amino acids long. The J segment lost 6 bases and the V segment lost 4 bases, leaving 2 bases of the junction unmatched.

The rearrangement uses TRBV5-4 and TRBJ1-2; tentative D call: TRBD1 (5 bases). The CDR3 spans 12 residues. Deletions cut 3 bases from V and 8 bases from J, with 11 bases between. The germline CDR1 and CDR2 sequences are SGHNT and YYREEE (reference sequence). DNA of the CDR3: TGTGCCAGCAGCTGGGGGGGTCGCGGCTACACCTTC. It specifies CASSWGGRGYTF.

This clone was counted only a few times. The chain couples TRBV19 to TRBJ1-1; possibly TRBD1 for D (6 bases). Deletions cut 7 bases from V and 1 base from J, with 16 bases between. The CDR3 has 15 residues. Germline lookup yields CDR1 LNHDA and CDR2 SQIVND (reference sequence). Here the CDR3 reads CASTPWGGQNTEAFF. The CDR3 DNA sequence: TGTGCCAGTACCCCATGGGGGGGCCAGAACACTGAAGCTTTCTTT.

This clone has a handful of counts. The V call is TRBV20-1, the J call TRBJ2-5; no clear D gene. The CDR3 runs 10 residues. Looked up from germline, CDR1 is DFQATT and CDR2 is SNEGSKA (reference sequence). V was clipped by 7 bases and J by 5 bases, with 8 bases between them. The CDR3 protein is CSGVGETQYF. CDR3 bases: TGCAGTGGAGTCGGGGAGACCCAGTACTTC.

The J gene is TRBJ1-1, the V gene TRBV19, with 9 positions matching TRBD1. V lost 1 base, J lost 5 bases, and 8 bases stayed unmatched. This CDR3 is 16 amino acids long. Germline loops: CDR1 LNHDA, CDR2 SQIVND (reference sequence). CDR3 residues: CASSIGWDRAGTEAFF. The CDR3 DNA reads as TGTGCCAGTAGTATAGGCTGGGACAGGGCGGGGACTGAAGCTTTCTTT.

This chain links TRBV10-2 with TRBJ2-2; 10 bases fit TRBD1. The V gene's germline CDR1 is WSHSY and CDR2 SAAADI. This CDR3 has 15 residues. J lost 4 bases, V lost 7 bases, and 6 bases had no gene match. This chain's CDR3 is CASKKGTGVTGELFF. The CDR3 nucleotides read TGCGCCAGCAAGAAGGGGACAGGGGTCACCGGGGAGCTGTTTTTT.

The chain combines TRBV30 with TRBJ2-3, with 9 bases identical to TRBD2. CDR3 length equals 14 residues. Trimming cost V 0 bases and J 4 bases; bases outside gene matches: 2. Germline V gene sequence: CDR1 GTSNPN, CDR2 SVGIG (reference sequence). Here the CDR3 DNA reads TGTGCCTGGAGTGTTGCTAGCGGGGCAGATACGCAGTATTTT. Its protein product is CAWSVASGADTQYF.

The rearrangement joins TRBV7-9 to TRBJ2-7, with D perhaps matching TRBD2 (6 bases). The germline V and J ends were trimmed by 5 bases and 4 bases, with 18 bases remaining between them. From germline, CDR1 is SEHNR and CDR2 FQNEAQ (reference sequence). The CDR3 is made up of 15 amino acids. The CDR3: CASSLSGLASYEQYF. In DNA form, the CDR3 reads TGTGCCAGCAGCCTGTCGGGACTGGCGAGTTACGAGCAGTACTTC.

This clone was picked up a small number of times. The V and J genes are TRBV2 and TRBJ1-1; D perhaps matches TRBD1 (6 bases). V lost 4 bases to trimming and J lost 5 bases, with 14 bases between them. Germline-derived CDR1 and CDR2 are SNHLY and FYNNEI. This CDR3 has 14 amino acids. The CDR3 DNA follows: TGTGCCAGCAGTGTCAGGCAGGGGAGAACTGAAGCTTTCTTT. Protein product: CASSVRQGRTEAFF.

V is TRBV5-6 and J is TRBJ2-5, with D perhaps matching TRBD2 (6 bases). V dropped 4 bases and J dropped 3 bases, with 16 bases sitting between them. Germline V gene lookup returns CDR1 SGHDT and CDR2 YYEEEE. The CDR3 extends over 15 amino acids. The CDR3 spells CASSPILAAEETQYF. Here the CDR3 DNA reads TGTGCCAGCAGCCCAATCTTAGCGGCTGAAGAGACCCAGTACTTC.

For this clone: A junction end diverges from the germline sequence, so it may reflect a read error. This chain joins TRBV19 and TRBJ1-5; 9 positions match TRBD1. Germline CDR1 reads LNHDA; CDR2 reads SQIVND (reference sequence). The length of the CDR3 is 15 residues. CDR3 in DNA: TGTGCCAGTACCTTTGGGGGACTGGGGACAGGGCCCCAGAATTTT. Translation: CASTFGGLGTGPQNF.

CDR3 sequence reads: CASNIQGSDSPLHF. CDR3 nucleotide sequence: TGTGCCAGCAACATACAGGGGTCGGATTCACCCCTCCACTTT. V is TRBV7-2 and J is TRBJ1-6; 7 bases line up with TRBD1. CDR3 length: 14 amino acids. Germline V gene sequence: CDR1 SGHTA, CDR2 FQGNSA. V dropped 7 bases and J dropped 8; count of bases not matched to a gene: 8.

This clone was counted between two and nine times. The chain recombines TRBV5-6 with TRBJ2-6; 9 bases match TRBD1. The CDR3 contains 18 residues. V was clipped by 8 bases and J by 0 bases; unmatched bases: 12. Germline values: CDR1 SGHDT, CDR2 YYEEEE. CDR3 coding DNA: TGTGCCAGTCGGCAGACAGGGGGTTTTAACTCTGGGGCCAACGTCCTGACTTTC. Amino acid sequence: CASRQTGGFNSGANVLTF.

The chain uses TRBV30 and TRBJ1-4; perhaps TRBD1 as D (5 bases). The CDR3 length is 14 residues. Germline CDR1 GTSNPN, CDR2 SVGIG (reference sequence). Trimming cost V 6 bases and J 0 bases, with 11 bases left between them. The CDR3 DNA sequence: TGTGCCTGCGCCACGGGGGCAACTAATGAAAAACTGTTTTTT. It specifies CACATGATNEKLFF. Supplemented by reference TRBV30 and TRBJ1-4, the full variable domain reads SQTIHQWPATLVQPVGSPLSLECTVEGTSNPNLYWYRQAAGRGLQLLFYSVGIGQISSEVPQNLSASRPQDRQFILSSKKLLLSDSGFYLCACATGATNEKLFFGSGTQLSVL.